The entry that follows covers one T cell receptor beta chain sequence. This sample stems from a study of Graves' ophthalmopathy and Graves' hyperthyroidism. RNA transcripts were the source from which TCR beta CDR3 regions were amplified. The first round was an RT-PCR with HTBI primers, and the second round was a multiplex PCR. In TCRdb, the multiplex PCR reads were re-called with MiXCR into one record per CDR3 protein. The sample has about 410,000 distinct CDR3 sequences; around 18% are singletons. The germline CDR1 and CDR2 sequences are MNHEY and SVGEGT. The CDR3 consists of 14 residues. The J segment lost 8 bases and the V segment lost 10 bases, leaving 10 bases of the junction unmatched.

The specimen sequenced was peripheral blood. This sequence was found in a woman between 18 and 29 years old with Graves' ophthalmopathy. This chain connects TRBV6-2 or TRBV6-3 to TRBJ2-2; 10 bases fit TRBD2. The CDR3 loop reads CAITPASGSGELFF. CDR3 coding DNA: TGTGCCATCACCCCGGCTAGCGGGAGTGGGGAGCTGTTTTTT.